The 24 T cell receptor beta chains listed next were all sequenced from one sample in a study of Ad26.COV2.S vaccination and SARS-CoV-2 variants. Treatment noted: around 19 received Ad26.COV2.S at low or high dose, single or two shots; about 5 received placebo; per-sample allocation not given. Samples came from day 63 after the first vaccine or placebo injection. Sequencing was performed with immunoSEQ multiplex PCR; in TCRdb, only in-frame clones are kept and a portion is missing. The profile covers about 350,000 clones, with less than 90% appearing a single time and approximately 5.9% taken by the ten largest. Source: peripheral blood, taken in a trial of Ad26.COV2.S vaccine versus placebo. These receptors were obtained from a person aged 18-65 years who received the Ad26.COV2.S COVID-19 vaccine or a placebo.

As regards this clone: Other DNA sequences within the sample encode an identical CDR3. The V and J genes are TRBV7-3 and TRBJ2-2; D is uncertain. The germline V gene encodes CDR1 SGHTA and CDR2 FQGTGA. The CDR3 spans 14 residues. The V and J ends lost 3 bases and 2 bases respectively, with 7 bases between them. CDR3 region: CASSFLGNTGELFF. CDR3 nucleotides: TGTGCCAGCAGCTTCTTGGGAAACACCGGGGAGCTGTTTTTT.

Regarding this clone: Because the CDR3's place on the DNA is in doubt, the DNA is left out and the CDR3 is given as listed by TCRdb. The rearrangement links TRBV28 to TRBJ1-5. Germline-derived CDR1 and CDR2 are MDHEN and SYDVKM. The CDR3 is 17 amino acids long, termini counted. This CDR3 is CASSSSWGVSANQPQHF.

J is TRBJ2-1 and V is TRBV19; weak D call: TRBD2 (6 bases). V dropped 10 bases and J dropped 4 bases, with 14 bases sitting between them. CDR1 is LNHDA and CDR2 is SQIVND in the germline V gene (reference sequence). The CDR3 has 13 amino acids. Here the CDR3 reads CATGVAVYNEQFF. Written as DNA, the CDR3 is TGTGCCACTGGGGTAGCGGTTTACAATGAGCAGTTCTTC.

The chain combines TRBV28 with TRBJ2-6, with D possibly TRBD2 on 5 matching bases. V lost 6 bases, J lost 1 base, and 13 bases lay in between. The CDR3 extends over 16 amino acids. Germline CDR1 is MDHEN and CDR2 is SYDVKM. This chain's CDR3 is CASSTFPGSGANVLTF. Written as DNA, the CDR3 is TGTGCCAGCAGCACCTTCCCGGGGTCTGGGGCCAACGTCCTGACTTTC.

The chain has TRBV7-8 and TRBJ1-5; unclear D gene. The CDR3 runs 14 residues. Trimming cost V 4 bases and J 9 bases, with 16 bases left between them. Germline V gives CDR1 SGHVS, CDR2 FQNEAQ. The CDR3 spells CASSSEAALGPQHF. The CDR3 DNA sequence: TGTGCCAGCAGCTCCGAGGCTGCGTTAGGGCCCCAGCATTTT. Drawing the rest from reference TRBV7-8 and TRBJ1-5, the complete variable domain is GAGVSQSPRYKVAKRGQDVALRCDPISGHVSLFWYQQALGQGPEFLTYFQNEAQLDKSGLPSDRFFAERPEGSVSTLKIQRTQQEDSAVYLCASSSEAALGPQHFGDGTRLSIL.

CDR3 bases: TGTGCCAGCAGTGAGGGTTCAGGGGGTGGCTATGGCTACACCTTC. Protein: CASSEGSGGGYGYTF. The rearrangement joins TRBV25-1 to TRBJ1-2; 7 bases align to TRBD1. This CDR3 is built from 15 residues. Trimming took 3 bases from V and 4 from J; bases not matched to a gene: 8. The germline V gene encodes CDR1 MGHDK and CDR2 SYGVNS.

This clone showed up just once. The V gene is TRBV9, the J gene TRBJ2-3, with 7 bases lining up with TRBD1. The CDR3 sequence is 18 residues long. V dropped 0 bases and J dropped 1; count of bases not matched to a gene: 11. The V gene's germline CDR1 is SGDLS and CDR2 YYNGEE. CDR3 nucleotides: TGTGCCAGCAGCGTAGGGACAGGAGGCACCCTCGGCACAGATACGCAGTATTTT. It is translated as CASSVGTGGTLGTDTQYF.

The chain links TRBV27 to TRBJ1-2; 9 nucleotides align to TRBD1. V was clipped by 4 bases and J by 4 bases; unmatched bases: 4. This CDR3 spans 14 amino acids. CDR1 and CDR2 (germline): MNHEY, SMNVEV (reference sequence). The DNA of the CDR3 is TGTGCCAGCAGTTCCGGGACAGGGAGCTATGGCTACACCTTC. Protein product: CASSSGTGSYGYTF.

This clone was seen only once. CDR3 protein: CASSIDSLKGVTEAFF. DNA for the CDR3: TGTGCCAGTAGTATAGACAGTTTGAAGGGCGTCACTGAAGCTTTCTTT. The chain employs TRBV19 and TRBJ1-1; D is unresolved. V lost 0 bases and J 4 bases, leaving 15 bases between the germline ends. The CDR3 contains 16 residues. CDR1 is LNHDA and CDR2 is SQIVND in the germline V gene (reference sequence). Full variable domain (outside the CDR3, taken from reference TRBV19 and TRBJ1-1): DGGITQSPKYLFRKEGQNVTLSCEQNLNHDAMYWYRQDPGQGLRLIYYSQIVNDFQKGDIAEGYSVSREKKESFPLTVTSAQKNPTAFYLCASSIDSLKGVTEAFFGQGTRLTVV.

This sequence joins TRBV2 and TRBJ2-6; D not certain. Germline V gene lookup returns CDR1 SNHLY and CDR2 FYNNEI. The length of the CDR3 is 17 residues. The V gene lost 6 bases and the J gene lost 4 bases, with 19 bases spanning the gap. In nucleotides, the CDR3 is TGTGCCAGCAGCGAACCCCCCACAGTGCTCGGGGCCAACGTCCTGACTTTC. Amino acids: CASSEPPTVLGANVLTF.

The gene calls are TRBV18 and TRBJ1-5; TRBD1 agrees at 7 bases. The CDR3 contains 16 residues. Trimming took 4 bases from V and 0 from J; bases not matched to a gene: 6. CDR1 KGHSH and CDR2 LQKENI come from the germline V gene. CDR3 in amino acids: CASSRTGQNSNQPQHF. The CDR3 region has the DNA TGTGCCAGCTCACGAACGGGACAGAATAGCAATCAGCCCCAGCATTTT.

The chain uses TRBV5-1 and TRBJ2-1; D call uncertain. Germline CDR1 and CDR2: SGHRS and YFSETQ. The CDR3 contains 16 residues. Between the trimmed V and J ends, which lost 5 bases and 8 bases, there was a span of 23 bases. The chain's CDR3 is CASSAAARILLDEQFF. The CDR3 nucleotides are TGCGCCAGCAGTGCTGCAGCTAGAATTCTTTTGGATGAGCAGTTCTTC.

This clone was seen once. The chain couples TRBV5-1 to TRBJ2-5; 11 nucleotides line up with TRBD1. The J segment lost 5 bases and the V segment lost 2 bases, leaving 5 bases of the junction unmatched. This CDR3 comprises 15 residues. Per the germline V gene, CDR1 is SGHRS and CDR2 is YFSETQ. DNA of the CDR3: TGCGCCAGCAGCTTCGGGACAGGGGGTACTGAGACCCAGTACTTC. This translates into CASSFGTGGTETQYF.

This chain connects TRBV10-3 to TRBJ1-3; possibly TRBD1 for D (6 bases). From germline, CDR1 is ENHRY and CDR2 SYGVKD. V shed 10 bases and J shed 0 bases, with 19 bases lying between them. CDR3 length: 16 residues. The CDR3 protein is CATTLDSTHSGNTIYF. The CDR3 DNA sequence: TGTGCCACCACACTGGACAGCACACACTCTGGAAACACCATATATTTT.

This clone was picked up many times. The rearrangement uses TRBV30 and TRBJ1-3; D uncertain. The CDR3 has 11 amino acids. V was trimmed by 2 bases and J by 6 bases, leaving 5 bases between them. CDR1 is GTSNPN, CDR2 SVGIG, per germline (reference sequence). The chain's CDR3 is CAWSRVNTIYF. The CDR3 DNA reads TGTGCCTGGAGTAGGGTAAACACCATATATTTT.

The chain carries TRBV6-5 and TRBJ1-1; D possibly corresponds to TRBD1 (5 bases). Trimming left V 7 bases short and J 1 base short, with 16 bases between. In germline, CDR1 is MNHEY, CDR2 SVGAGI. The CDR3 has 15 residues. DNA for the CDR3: TGTGCCAGCACCCCACCGGGGCATAGGAACACTGAAGCTTTCTTT. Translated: CASTPPGHRNTEAFF.

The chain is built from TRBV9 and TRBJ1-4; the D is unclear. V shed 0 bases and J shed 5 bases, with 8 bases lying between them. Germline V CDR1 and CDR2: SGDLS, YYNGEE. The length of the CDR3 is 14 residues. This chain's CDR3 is CASSVDPGNEKLFF. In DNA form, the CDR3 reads TGTGCCAGCAGCGTAGATCCGGGGAATGAAAAACTGTTTTTT.

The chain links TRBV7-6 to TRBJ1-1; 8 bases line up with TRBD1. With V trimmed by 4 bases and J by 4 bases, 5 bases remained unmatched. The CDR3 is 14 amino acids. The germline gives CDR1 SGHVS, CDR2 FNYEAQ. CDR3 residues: CASSSQGARTEAFF. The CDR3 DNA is TGTGCCAGCAGCTCTCAGGGGGCTCGCACTGAAGCTTTCTTT.

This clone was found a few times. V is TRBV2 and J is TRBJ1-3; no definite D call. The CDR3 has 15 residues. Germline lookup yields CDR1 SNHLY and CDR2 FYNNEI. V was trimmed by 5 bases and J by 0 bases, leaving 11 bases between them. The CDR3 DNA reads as TGTGCCAGCAGTTCCGCGGTGTACTCTGGAAACACCATATATTTT. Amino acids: CASSSAVYSGNTIYF. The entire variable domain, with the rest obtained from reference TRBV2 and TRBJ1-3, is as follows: EPEVTQTPSHQVTQMGQEVILRCVPISNHLYFYWYRQILGQKVEFLVSFYNNEISEKSEIFDDQFSVERPDGSNFTLKIRSTKLEDSAMYFCASSSAVYSGNTIYFGEGSWLTVV.

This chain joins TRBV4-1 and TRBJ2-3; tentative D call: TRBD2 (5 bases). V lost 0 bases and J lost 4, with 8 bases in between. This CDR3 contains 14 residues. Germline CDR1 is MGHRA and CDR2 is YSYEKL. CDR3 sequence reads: CASSQDGGSDTQYF. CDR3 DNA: TGCGCCAGCAGCCAAGATGGAGGCTCAGATACGCAGTATTTT.

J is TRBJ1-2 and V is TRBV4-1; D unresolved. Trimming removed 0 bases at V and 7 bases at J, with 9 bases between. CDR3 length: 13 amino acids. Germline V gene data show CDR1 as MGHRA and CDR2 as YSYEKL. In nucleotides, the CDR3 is TGCGCCAGCAGCCAAGAAACCCGGGGTGGCTACACCTTC. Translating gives CASSQETRGGYTF.

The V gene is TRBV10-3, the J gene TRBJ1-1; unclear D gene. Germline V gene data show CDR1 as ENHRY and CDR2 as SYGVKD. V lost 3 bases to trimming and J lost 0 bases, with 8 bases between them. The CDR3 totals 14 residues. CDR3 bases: TGTGCCATCAGTGAACAGACTATGAACACTGAAGCTTTCTTT. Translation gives CAISEQTMNTEAFF.

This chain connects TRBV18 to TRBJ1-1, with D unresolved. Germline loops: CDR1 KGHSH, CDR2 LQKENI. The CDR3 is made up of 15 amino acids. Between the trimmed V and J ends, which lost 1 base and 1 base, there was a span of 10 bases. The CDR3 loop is CASSPLAGRNTEAFF. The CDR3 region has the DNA TGTGCCAGCTCACCACTTGCGGGGAGGAACACTGAAGCTTTCTTT.

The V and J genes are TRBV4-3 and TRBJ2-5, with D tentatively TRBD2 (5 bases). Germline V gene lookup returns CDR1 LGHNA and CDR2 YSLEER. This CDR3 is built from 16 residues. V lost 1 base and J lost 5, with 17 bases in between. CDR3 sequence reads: CASSQARADPGETQYF. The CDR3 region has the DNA TGCGCCAGCAGCCAAGCCCGAGCGGATCCCGGTGAGACCCAGTACTTC.